Listed below are T cell receptor beta chains from one sample, sequenced in a study of blood T cell repertoires in COVID-19. Here immunoSEQ multiplex PCR was the method, and the copy in TCRdb shows in-frame clones only, minus some. The sample has about 320,000 clones, about nine tenths seen once; the top ten hold around 10%. The sequenced sample was peripheral blood. The receptors shown here come from a woman aged 25-40 years with COVID-19, enrolled during active disease. Both conserved end residues are part of each CDR3. The D gene is left open where the match is weak. Clone sizes are given selectively: once, few, many, or a class where the clone is expanded.

j_call clone_size v_call d_call cdr3_aa cdr3_nt
TRBJ2-1 NA TRBV5-1 NA CASSPPTSYNEQFF TGCGCCAGCAGCCCACCGACTAGCTACAATGAGCAGTTCTTC
TRBJ1-5 NA TRBV28 TRBD1 CASQVGPFRRQGGSNQPQHF TGTGCCAGCCAAGTGGGACCGTTCCGACGACAGGGAGGTAGCAATCAGCCCCAGCATTTT
TRBJ1-2 NA TRBV12-3/TRBV12-4 NA CASSLFPYGYTF TGTGCCAGCAGTTTATTTCCGTATGGCTACACCTTC
TRBJ1-1 NA TRBV6-5 NA CASSGGVEAFF TGTGCCAGCTCCGGGGGGGTTGAAGCTTTCTTT
TRBJ2-2 NA TRBV4-1 NA CASSPRVGGPPGELFF TGCGCCAGCAGCCCCAGAGTGGGGGGGCCCCCCGGGGAGCTGTTTTTT
TRBJ1-2 NA TRBV10-1 TRBD1 CASSAGTASNYGYTF TGCGCCAGCAGTGCCGGGACAGCCTCTAACTATGGCTACACCTTC
TRBJ1-2 few TRBV6-2/TRBV6-3 NA CASSNSGSPIYGYTF TGTGCCAGCAGCAACTCTGGGAGCCCCATCTATGGCTACACCTTC
TRBJ1-1 NA TRBV6-6 NA CASSAPGGNTEAFF TGTGCCAGCAGCGCCCCGGGGGGAAACACTGAAGCTTTCTTT
TRBJ1-1 NA TRBV5-6 NA CASSLELATEAFF TGTGCCAGCAGCTTGGAGTTGGCAACTGAAGCTTTCTTT
TRBJ1-2 NA TRBV24-1 NA CATSDATGIYGYTF TGTGCCACCAGTGACGCCACAGGAATCTATGGCTACACCTTC
TRBJ1-1 NA TRBV25-1 NA CASSWGLDTEAFF TGTGCCAGCAGTTGGGGGCTCGACACTGAAGCTTTCTTT
TRBJ2-3 NA TRBV27 TRBD2 CASSLGLAATTDTQYF TGTGCCAGCAGTCTCGGACTAGCGGCGACCACAGATACGCAGTATTTT
TRBJ2-1 NA TRBV5-1 TRBD2 CASSWLGGSYNNEQFF TGCGCCAGCAGCTGGCTGGGGGGGTCCTATAACAATGAGCAGTTCTTC
TRBJ2-5 NA TRBV30 NA CALDNSRETQYF TGTGCTCTGGACAACTCGAGGGAGACCCAGTACTTC
TRBJ1-2 NA TRBV19 TRBD1 CASSPAGQGPVYGYTF TGTGCCAGTAGTCCCGCCGGACAGGGGCCGGTCTATGGCTACACCTTC
TRBJ2-1 NA TRBV7-6 NA CASSLARAGSYNEQFF TGTGCCAGCAGCTTAGCGAGGGCGGGGAGCTACAATGAGCAGTTCTTC
TRBJ1-1 NA TRBV7-9 NA CASKGVPNTEAFF TGTGCCAGCAAAGGGGTCCCGAACACTGAAGCTTTCTTT
TRBJ1-2 NA TRBV10-3 NA CAISPGDGYTF TGTGCCATCAGTCCAGGGGATGGCTACACCTTC
TRBJ1-2 once TRBV19 TRBD1 CASSEGTGVVGYTF TGTGCCAGTAGTGAAGGGACAGGGGTTGTGGGCTACACCTTC
TRBJ2-1 once TRBV10-3 TRBD2 CAISESNGGGNEQFF TGTGCCATCAGTGAGTCGAACGGGGGAGGGAATGAGCAGTTCTTC
TRBJ1-1 once TRBV6-5 TRBD1 CASSYSRQGRNTEAFF TGTGCCAGCAGTTACAGTAGACAGGGGAGGAACACTGAAGCTTTCTTT
TRBJ1-1 NA TRBV28 NA CASSSLLGGQPKTEAFF TGTGCCAGCAGTTCTCTCTTGGGCGGACAACCGAAAACTGAAGCTTTCTTT
TRBJ1-5 NA TRBV30 NA CAGQEPGQPQHF TGTGCCGGGCAGGAACCCGGCCAGCCCCAGCATTTT
TRBJ2-7 once TRBV18 NA CASSPPSLYEQYF TGTGCCAGCTCACCACCGTCCCTCTACGAGCAGTACTTC
TRBJ1-6 once TRBV27 TRBD1 CASRITGGNSPLHF TGTGCCAGCAGGATCACAGGGGGCAATTCACCCCTCCACTTT
TRBJ2-5 NA TRBV7-9 TRBD2 CASYTIAPGLAGQETQYF TGTGCCAGCTACACCATAGCACCGGGACTAGCGGGTCAAGAGACCCAGTACTTC